Below, one T cell receptor (beta chain) is given with its context. This entry is derived from a study of OX40 agonist ivuxolimab in advanced cancers. The protocol was immunoSEQ multiplex PCR, while the TCRdb copy is restricted to in-frame clones and leaves out a portion. Here the sample spans about 70,000 clones, 82% being singletons. V lost 8 bases, J lost 0 bases, and 9 bases stayed unmatched. The CDR3 is 16 residues long. Germline CDR1 LNHDA, CDR2 SQIVND (reference sequence). J is TRBJ1-5 and V is TRBV19; 8 nucleotides match TRBD1. The clonotype originates from an adult with an advanced solid tumor such as melanoma, head and neck, liver or kidney cancer. The source was CD4+ or CD8+ T cells sorted from blood, collected in a trial of the OX40 agonist ivuxolimab. The CDR3 sequence is CASSQGAIPSNQPQHF. The CDR3 nucleotides are TGTGCCAGTTCCCAGGGGGCGATTCCTAGCAATCAGCCCCAGCATTTT.